This T cell receptor (beta chain) is from a study of T cells expressing NK-cell markers. Germline CDR1 SGHAT, CDR2 FQNNGV. The CDR3 has 15 amino acids. UMI-tagged 5'RACE template switching yielded the TCR beta cDNA. With the 5' RACE reads reprocessed, TCRdb shows one record per CDR3 protein and no DNA. The sample table sets out some 300,000 distinct CDR3 sequences. The origin of this receptor is a young man in good health. Material for sequencing was blood T cells: a sorted CD56 or NKG2C T cell subset, CD4+ or CD8+ T cells, or bulk PBMC T cells (not recorded which). The chain employs TRBV11-2 and TRBJ1-5. CDR3 in amino acids: CASSLEGGRYQPQHF.